The next 2 T cell receptor beta chains were all read from a single sample in a study of blood T cells in healthy people across ages. Alongside a J-beta primer mix, a sample-barcoded 5' primer served in a second PCR lasting roughly 7 to 11 cycles. Each CDR3 protein is one row after TCRdb ran MiXCR on the 5' RACE reads. Of hundreds of thousands of distinct CDR3 sequences listed, roughly 32% are singletons. The sequenced sample consisted of blood. The receptor source for this set is a woman aged 80 or over in good health.

Many counts were recorded for this clonotype. J is TRBJ2-3 and V is TRBV7-6; D may be TRBD2 (6 bases). Trimming cost V 6 bases and J 1 base, with 14 bases left between them. Per the germline V gene, CDR1 is SGHVS and CDR2 is FNYEAQ. The CDR3 runs 15 residues. The CDR3 nucleotides are TGTGCCAGCAGACCTCAGGCGGGACGCACAGATACGCAGTATTTT. It encodes CASRPQAGRTDTQYF.

This clonotype was recorded many times. This sequence joins TRBV7-6 and TRBJ2-3; possibly TRBD1 for D (5 bases). V was shortened by 4 bases and J by 0 bases, with 11 bases between the two germline ends. This CDR3 region has 15 residues. Germline CDR1 is SGHVS and CDR2 is FNYEAQ. The CDR3 bases are TGTGCCAGCAGCTATGACAGTACTAGCACAGATACGCAGTATTTT. Translated, it gives CASSYDSTSTDTQYF.